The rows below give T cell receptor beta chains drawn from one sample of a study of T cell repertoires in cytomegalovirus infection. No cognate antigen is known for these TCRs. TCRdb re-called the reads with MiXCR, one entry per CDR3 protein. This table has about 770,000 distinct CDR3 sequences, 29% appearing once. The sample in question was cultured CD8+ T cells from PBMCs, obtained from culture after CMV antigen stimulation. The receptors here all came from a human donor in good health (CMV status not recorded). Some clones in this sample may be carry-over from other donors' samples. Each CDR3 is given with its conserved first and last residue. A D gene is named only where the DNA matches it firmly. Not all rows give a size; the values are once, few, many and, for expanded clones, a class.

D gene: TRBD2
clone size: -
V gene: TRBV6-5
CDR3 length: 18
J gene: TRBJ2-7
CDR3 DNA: TGTGCCAGCAGTTACGCCGGGACTAGCGGGGGGGCCCTCCACGAGCAGTACTTC
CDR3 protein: CASSYAGTSGGALHEQYF

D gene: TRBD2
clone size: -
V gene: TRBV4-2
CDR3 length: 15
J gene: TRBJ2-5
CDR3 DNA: TGTGCCAGCAGCCGTTTAGCGGGGGCCCAGGAGACCCAGTACTTC
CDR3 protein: CASSRLAGAQETQYF

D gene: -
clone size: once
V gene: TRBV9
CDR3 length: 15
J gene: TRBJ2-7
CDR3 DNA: TGTGCCAGCAGCGTAAGATGGGGGAGTCCGGGCGAGCAGTACTTC
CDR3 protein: CASSVRWGSPGEQYF

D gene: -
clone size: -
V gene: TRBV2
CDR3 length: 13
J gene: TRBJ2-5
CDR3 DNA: TGTGCCAGCAGTGAGGAGGGAGAAGAGACCCAGTACTTC
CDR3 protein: CASSEEGEETQYF

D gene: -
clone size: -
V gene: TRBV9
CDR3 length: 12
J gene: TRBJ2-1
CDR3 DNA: TGTGCCAGCAGCGTAGGGGGGGATGAGCAGTTCTTC
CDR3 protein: CASSVGGDEQFF

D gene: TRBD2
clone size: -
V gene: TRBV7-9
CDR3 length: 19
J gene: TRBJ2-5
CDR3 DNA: TGTGCCAGCAGCTTATCGGCGGATTTGGCGGGGGTGTACCAAGAGACCCAGTACTTC
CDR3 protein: CASSLSADLAGVYQETQYF

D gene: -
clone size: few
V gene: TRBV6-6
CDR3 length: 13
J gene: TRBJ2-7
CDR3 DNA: TGTGCCAGCAGTTACTTTAGGGAAAACGAGCAGTACTTC
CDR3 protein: CASSYFRENEQYF

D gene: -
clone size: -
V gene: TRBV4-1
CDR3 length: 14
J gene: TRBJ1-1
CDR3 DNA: TGCGCCAGCAGCCGAGCGCGGACGAACACTGAAGCTTTCTTT
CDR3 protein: CASSRARTNTEAFF

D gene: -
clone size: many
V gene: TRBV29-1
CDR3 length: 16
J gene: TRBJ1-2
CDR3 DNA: TGCAGCGCCTACGGAGTTACCGGGACAACAAGCTATGGCTACACCTTC
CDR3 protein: CSAYGVTGTTSYGYTF

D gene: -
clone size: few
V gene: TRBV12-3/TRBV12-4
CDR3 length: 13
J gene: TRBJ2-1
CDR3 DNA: TGTGCCAGCAGTTTTAGGGGATCGCGTGAGCAGTTCTTC
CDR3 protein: CASSFRGSREQFF

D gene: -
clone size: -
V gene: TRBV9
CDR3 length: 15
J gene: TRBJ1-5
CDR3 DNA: TGTGCCAGCAGCGTAACTGGGGAGATCAATCAGCCCCAGCATTTT
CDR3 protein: CASSVTGEINQPQHF

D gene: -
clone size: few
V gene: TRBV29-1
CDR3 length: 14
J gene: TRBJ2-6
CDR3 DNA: TGCAGCGTTGTAGGGGGATCTGGGGCCAACGTCCTGACTTTC
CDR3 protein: CSVVGGSGANVLTF

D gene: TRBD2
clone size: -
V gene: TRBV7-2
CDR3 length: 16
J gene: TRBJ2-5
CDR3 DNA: TGTGCCAGCAGCTCCACCGGGACTAGCGGTCGGGAGACCAAGTACTTC
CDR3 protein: CASSSTGTSGRETKYF

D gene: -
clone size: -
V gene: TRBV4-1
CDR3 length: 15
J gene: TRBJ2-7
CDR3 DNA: TGCGCCAGCAGCCAAGGAGCCTTCAGCTCCTACGAGCAGTACTTC
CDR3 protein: CASSQGAFSSYEQYF